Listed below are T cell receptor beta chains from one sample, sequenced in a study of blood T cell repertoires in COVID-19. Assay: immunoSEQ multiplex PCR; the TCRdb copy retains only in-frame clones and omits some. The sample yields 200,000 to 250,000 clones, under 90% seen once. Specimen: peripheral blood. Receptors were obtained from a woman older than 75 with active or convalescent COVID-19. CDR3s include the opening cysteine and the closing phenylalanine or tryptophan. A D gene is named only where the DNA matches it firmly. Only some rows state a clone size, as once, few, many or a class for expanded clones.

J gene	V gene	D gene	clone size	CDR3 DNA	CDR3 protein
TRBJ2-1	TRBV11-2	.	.	TGTGCCAGCAGCCTTAGCGGAAGCTCCTACAATGAGCAGTTCTTC	CASSLSGSSYNEQFF
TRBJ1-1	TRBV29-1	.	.	TGCAGCGTTGACCCGGACAGAAACACTGAAGCTTTCTTT	CSVDPDRNTEAFF
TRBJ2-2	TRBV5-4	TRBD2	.	TGTGCCAGCAGCGCAGGGACTAGCGGGAGGGCTGGGGAGCTGTTTTTT	CASSAGTSGRAGELFF
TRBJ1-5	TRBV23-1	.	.	TGCGCCAGCAGTCAATCGGCACATAGCAATCAGCCCCAGCATTTT	CASSQSAHSNQPQHF
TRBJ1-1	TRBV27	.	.	TGTGCCAGCAGTTCCCCGTCGGGAAACACTGAAGCTTTCTTT	CASSSPSGNTEAFF
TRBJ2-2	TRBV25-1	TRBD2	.	TGTGCCAGCAGTTATCGGGGGGGCCGCACCGGGGAGCTGTTTTTT	CASSYRGGRTGELFF
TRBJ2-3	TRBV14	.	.	TGTGCCAGCAGCCAAGAGAGCAGGCAGGGTGCAGATACGCAGTATTTT	CASSQESRQGADTQYF
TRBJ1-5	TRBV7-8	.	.	TGTGCCAGCAGCACCCCTGCGGGGCAGCCCCAGCATTTT	CASSTPAGQPQHF
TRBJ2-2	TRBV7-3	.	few	TGTGCGAGCGGACTGGGCACCGGGGAGCTGTTTTTT	CASGLGTGELFF
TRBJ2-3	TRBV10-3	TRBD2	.	TGTGCCATCAGTGCGGGAGGGGGAACAGATACGCAGTATTTT	CAISAGGGTDTQYF
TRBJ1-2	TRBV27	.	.	TGTGCCAGCAGTACCTCCCCGGCCTTTAGGTCTGGCGGTGGCTACACCTTC	CASSTSPAFRSGGGYTF
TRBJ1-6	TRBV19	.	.	TGTGCCAGTAGTATACTGCGGGATTCACCCCTCCACTTT	CASSILRDSPLHF
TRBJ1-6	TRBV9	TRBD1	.	TGTGCCAGCAGCGTAGAGGGGGCATATTCACCCCTCCACTTT	CASSVEGAYSPLHF
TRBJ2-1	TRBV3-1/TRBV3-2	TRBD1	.	TGTGCCAGCAGCCAAAGGGGACAGGGCAACAATGAGCAGTTCTTC	CASSQRGQGNNEQFF
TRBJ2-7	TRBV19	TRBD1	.	TGTGCCAGTAGTAAACAGGGGTCAGGTCCCTACGAGCAGTACTTC	CASSKQGSGPYEQYF
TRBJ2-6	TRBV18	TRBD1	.	TGTGCCAGCTCACTTCCGGGACAGGGCCTGGCTGGGGCCAACGTCCTGACTTTC	CASSLPGQGLAGANVLTF